What follows are 8 T cell receptor beta chains derived from one specimen sequenced in a study of tumor-infiltrating T cells and Merkel cell polyomavirus. Study details: The T cells studied were CD8+ and recognized the Merkel cell polyomavirus KLL epitope.

Every patient's tumor was robustly positive for Merkel cell polyomavirus Large T antigen on immunohistochemistry. The method was immunoSEQ multiplex PCR; TCRdb's version includes in-frame clones alone and lacks a portion of them. This sample has about 25,000 clones, with roughly nine tenths found just once. Sample: lymph node tissue. Every receptor here comes from a man in his forties or fifties with Merkel cell carcinoma.

The rearrangement links TRBV28 to TRBJ1-5, with TRBD1 identical over 7 bases. CDR1 and CDR2 (germline): MDHEN, SYDVKM. The CDR3 totals 13 residues. Germline trimming cut 7 bases from V and 6 bases from J; bases unmatched to any gene: 6. CDR3 amino acids: CASTEGAFQPQHF. The CDR3 DNA follows: TGTGCCAGCACGGAGGGGGCCTTTCAGCCCCAGCATTTT. The variable domain in full, with the rest retrieved from reference TRBV28 and TRBJ1-5, is DVKVTQSSRYLVKRTGEKVFLECVQDMDHENMFWYRQDPGLGLRLIYFSYDVKMKEKGDIPEGYSVSREKKERFSLILESASTNQTSMYLCASTEGAFQPQHFGDGTRLSIL.

The sample holds a few counts of this clone. The identical CDR3 is also encoded by other nucleotide sequences in the sample. The rearrangement joins TRBV4-2 to TRBJ2-7; 12 bases map to TRBD2. The CDR3 sequence is 17 residues long. The germline gives CDR1 LGHNA, CDR2 YNFKEQ. J gave up 1 base and V 3 bases, and 7 bases lay outside the gene matches. The CDR3 coding sequence is TGTGCCAGCAGCCATACCGGGACTAGCGGGTCTTCCTACGAGCAGTACTTC. Translating it yields CASSHTGTSGSSYEQYF.

In this sample, this clone turned up once. The chain recombines TRBV27 with TRBJ1-6; 8 bases match TRBD1. The CDR3 sequence is 15 residues long. Germline V gene data show CDR1 as MNHEY and CDR2 as SMNVEV (reference sequence). The V segment lost 5 bases and the J segment 9 bases; nucleotides outside the gene matches: 9. The CDR3 sequence is CASSPRTGFGSPLHF. In nucleotides, the CDR3 is TGTGCCAGCAGTCCGAGGACAGGGTTTGGTTCACCCCTCCACTTT.

The chain couples TRBV9 to TRBJ1-3; D is unresolved. With 2 bases removed from V and 0 bases from J, the gap between germline ends came to 12 bases. There are 16 residues in the CDR3. Germline-derived CDR1 and CDR2 are SGDLS and YYNGEE. For the CDR3, the DNA is TGTGCCAGCAGCGTTGGAGGCTTTTCCTCTGGAAACACCATATATTTT. It specifies CASSVGGFSSGNTIYF.

CDR3 DNA sequence: TGTGCCAGCAGGGAACGACAGGGGAGGGAAGAGACCCAGTACTTC. It yields the protein CASRERQGREETQYF. V is TRBV6-1 and J is TRBJ2-5; a weak D match, TRBD1 (8 bases). Deletions cut 6 bases from V and 3 bases from J, with 17 bases between. There are 15 residues in the CDR3. The germline gives CDR1 MNHNS, CDR2 SASEGT.

This chain joins TRBV2 and TRBJ2-7; TRBD1 agrees at 10 bases. This CDR3 has 13 amino acids. The V gene's germline CDR1 is SNHLY and CDR2 FYNNEI. The trim removed 4 bases at V and 5 bases at J, leaving 2 bases unmatched. DNA for the CDR3: TGTGCCAGCAGTGGACAGGGGGCCCACGAGCAGTACTTC. It specifies CASSGQGAHEQYF.

V is TRBV9 and J is TRBJ2-1; TRBD2 aligns across 9 bases. From germline, CDR1 is SGDLS and CDR2 YYNGEE. This CDR3 is built from 15 residues. V lost 4 bases to trimming and J lost 2 bases; unmatched junction nucleotides: 4. In DNA, the CDR3 is TGTGCCAGCAGCATGACTAGCGGAACCTACAATGAGCAGTTCTTC. It is translated as CASSMTSGTYNEQFF.

A single count supports this clone. The V call is TRBV5-1, the J call TRBJ1-1, with TRBD1 matching over 7 bases. V lost 4 bases to trimming and J lost 6 bases; unmatched junction nucleotides: 12. This CDR3 spans 15 amino acids. The V gene's germline CDR1 is SGHRS and CDR2 YFSETQ. The CDR3, as DNA: TGCGCCAGCAGCCCTAGACAGGGAGGTAGTGCTGAAGCTTTCTTT. This sequence encodes CASSPRQGGSAEAFF.